Listed below are T cell receptor beta chains from one sample, sequenced in a study of blood T cell repertoires in COVID-19. Profiling relied on immunoSEQ multiplex PCR, and the TCRdb table lists in-frame clones only, not all of them. Of 240,000 or so clones in the sample, roughly 86% were seen once. The sequencing input was PBMCs or T cells enriched from blood (not recorded which). Receptor source: a woman in her thirties or forties with acute COVID-19. Each CDR3 is given with its conserved first and last residue. The D gene is left open where the match is weak. For some rows the clone size is stated as once, few or many, or as a class when expanded; others skip it.

size	V	D	J	DNA	CDR3
once	TRBV5-5	-	TRBJ1-2	TGTGCCAGCAGCTTGGCGACAGACTATGGCTACACCTTC	CASSLATDYGYTF
-	TRBV19	-	TRBJ2-2	TGTGCCAGTAGTATAAGTCGGGAGAACACCGGGGAGCTGTTTTTT	CASSISRENTGELFF
-	TRBV11-3	TRBD1	TRBJ2-3	TGTGCCAGCAGCACCGGGACAGAAGATACGCAGTATTTT	CASSTGTEDTQYF
few	TRBV7-2	TRBD2	TRBJ2-1	TGTGCCAGCAGCTTAGGACTAGCTGACAATGAGCAGTTCTTC	CASSLGLADNEQFF
-	TRBV10-3	-	TRBJ1-2	TGTGCCACCACAAAATTGATACAGGGTGACTATGGCTACACCTTC	CATTKLIQGDYGYTF
-	TRBV5-1	-	TRBJ2-7	TGCGCCAGCAGCGAAGACAACTGGCGGGGTGGCGAGCAGTACTTC	CASSEDNWRGGEQYF
-	TRBV6-1	TRBD1	TRBJ1-6	TGTGCCAGCAGTGCCCGAACCGAGACAGGGGGCCGAGTAAGACTCCTCCACTTT	CASSARTETGGRVRLLHF
-	TRBV5-1	TRBD2	TRBJ2-3	TGCGCCAGCAGCTTGGAGGGACTAGCGGGAGTAACAGATACGCAGTATTTT	CASSLEGLAGVTDTQYF
once	TRBV7-8	-	TRBJ1-3	TGTGCCAGCAGCTTATTCCGGGGGAACTCTGGAAACACCATATATTTT	CASSLFRGNSGNTIYF
-	TRBV15	-	TRBJ2-1	TGTGCCACCAGCAGAGACCCTGTGGCGGGCCTACACTACAATGAGCAGTTCTTC	CATSRDPVAGLHYNEQFF
-	TRBV7-9	-	TRBJ1-1	TGTGCCAGCAGCCGCTCCGGGACACCAGAAGCTTTCTTT	CASSRSGTPEAFF
-	TRBV10-1	TRBD2	TRBJ2-7	TGCGCCAGCAGCGGGACTAGCGAGAACTACGAGCAGTACTTC	CASSGTSENYEQYF
-	TRBV19	-	TRBJ1-1	TGTGCCAGTAGTATAGTGAGCTCTGAAGCTTTCTTT	CASSIVSSEAFF
-	TRBV7-6	-	TRBJ2-7	TGTGCCAGCAGCCCCAGCGGGCGGGGCCCCGAGCAGTACTTC	CASSPSGRGPEQYF
-	TRBV2	-	TRBJ1-2	TGTGCCAGCAGTGAGGAGGGCTTGGGCTACACCTTC	CASSEEGLGYTF
-	TRBV19	TRBD1	TRBJ1-2	TGTGCCACCGGGACAGGGGTTTTCCGGGGCTACACCTTC	CATGTGVFRGYTF
few	TRBV9	TRBD2	TRBJ2-3	TGTGCCAGCAGCCCGGAGGCTAGCGGGATCACAGATACGCAGTATTTT	CASSPEASGITDTQYF
-	TRBV25-1	-	TRBJ2-7	TGTGCCAGCAGTGTCGAGGCCTCCTACGAGCAGTACTTC	CASSVEASYEQYF
-	TRBV2	-	TRBJ1-1	TGTGCCAGCAGACAACACGAGAACACTGAAGCTTTCTTT	CASRQHENTEAFF
-	TRBV14	TRBD1	TRBJ2-1	TGTGCCAGCAGTCTTAGCGAGGCGCTGTGGGGACAGGGAATAGGGATCCAGTTCTTC	CASSLSEALWGQGIGIQFF
-	TRBV11-3	-	TRBJ2-2	TGTGCCAGCAGCTTACCGGGAGCGAACACCGGGGAGCTGTTTTTT	CASSLPGANTGELFF
-	TRBV18	-	TRBJ2-5	TGTGCCAGCTCACCACTTTGGCCACCCCAAGAGACCCAGTACTTC	CASSPLWPPQETQYF
-	TRBV12-5	TRBD1	TRBJ1-2	TGTGCTAGTGGCCAGGAACCGGGACAGGGGGCCGGCTACACCTTC	CASGQEPGQGAGYTF
few	TRBV19	-	TRBJ2-7	TGTGCCAGTAGTATGGCTCAGGGATTCCGCGAGCAGTACTTC	CASSMAQGFREQYF
-	TRBV19	TRBD1	TRBJ1-6	TGTGCCAGTAGTATTTCTCTGGGACAGGGGGATTCACCCCTCCACTTT	CASSISLGQGDSPLHF
-	TRBV27	TRBD2	TRBJ2-3	TGTGCCAGCAGTTTTCGGGAGGCGCAGTATTTT	CASSFREAQYF
once	TRBV11-3	TRBD2	TRBJ2-7	TGTGCCAGCAGCTACCGGGGGGTGCAAACCTACGAGCAGTACTTC	CASSYRGVQTYEQYF
-	TRBV7-9	TRBD1	TRBJ1-4	TGTGCCGCAATGACAGGGCGTGAGGAAAAACTGTTTTTT	CAAMTGREEKLFF
-	TRBV28	-	TRBJ1-1	TGTGCCAGCAGTTTAAGTCAGGAACTCACTGAAGCTTTCTTT	CASSLSQELTEAFF
-	TRBV2	TRBD1	TRBJ2-5	TGTGCCAGCAGACTGACAGGGTCGGAGACCCAGTACTTC	CASRLTGSETQYF
-	TRBV11-2	-	TRBJ1-2	TGTGCCAGCAGCCCAAAATTGAGCCTCTATGGCTACACCTTC	CASSPKLSLYGYTF
-	TRBV6-2/TRBV6-3	TRBD1	TRBJ2-7	TGTGCCAGCAGTTACTCACGGGGACAGGGGTACTACGAGCAGTACTTC	CASSYSRGQGYYEQYF
-	TRBV24-1	-	TRBJ2-2	TGTGCCACCAGTGATGGCAGGGCGCGAAGGACCGGGGAGCTGTTTTTT	CATSDGRARRTGELFF
-	TRBV18	-	TRBJ1-5	TGTGCCAGCTCAGCCTCTCCGGGGGGGTTGAGCAATCAGCCCCAGCATTTT	CASSASPGGLSNQPQHF
-	TRBV5-1	TRBD2	TRBJ2-1	TGCGCCAGCAGCTTGGAGTGGGCTAGCGGGAGCACCAATGAGCAGTTCTTC	CASSLEWASGSTNEQFF
-	TRBV4-1	-	TRBJ2-2	TGCGCCAGCAGCCAAGACTTAAATTCGAACACCGGGGAGCTGTTTTTT	CASSQDLNSNTGELFF
-	TRBV19	-	TRBJ2-5	TGTGCCAGTAGTATAGCGGGGTCAGAGACCCAGTACTTC	CASSIAGSETQYF
-	TRBV4-2	-	TRBJ2-1	TGTGCCAGCAGCCCAAAAACTACAGGGTCGCGCTACAATGAGCAGTTCTTC	CASSPKTTGSRYNEQFF
-	TRBV9	-	TRBJ2-1	TGTGCCAGCAGCCTCAGAGGGAATGAGCAGTTCTTC	CASSLRGNEQFF
-	TRBV7-8	-	TRBJ2-2	TGTGCCAGCAGCTTGGAGCTAGAGACCACCGGGGAGCTGTTTTTT	CASSLELETTGELFF
-	TRBV27	-	TRBJ1-1	TGTGCCAGCAGTTTATCCGTGAACACTGAAGCTTTCTTT	CASSLSVNTEAFF
-	TRBV5-1	-	TRBJ2-7	TGCGCCAGCAGCTTCTTCGAGGGAAAGCCGACCTACGAGCAGTACTTC	CASSFFEGKPTYEQYF
-	TRBV15	TRBD2	TRBJ2-1	TGTGCCACCAGCAATCTCTCTAGCGGACGCTACAATGAGCAGTTCTTC	CATSNLSSGRYNEQFF
-	TRBV19	TRBD2	TRBJ2-3	TGTGCCAGTAGTAGTGGACTAGCGGGAGCTTCAGTTACGCAGTATTTT	CASSSGLAGASVTQYF
-	TRBV7-9	TRBD2	TRBJ2-5	TGTGCCAGCAGCTTCAATTCTAAGCGGGGGCAAGAGACCCAGTACTTC	CASSFNSKRGQETQYF
once	TRBV19	-	TRBJ1-1	TGTGCCAGTAGTGACTACGGGGAGTGGGCTGAAGCTTTCTTT	CASSDYGEWAEAFF
-	TRBV11-3	TRBD1	TRBJ2-1	TGTGCCAGCAGCTTTAGGGACAGGGTCCACAATGAGCAGTTCTTC	CASSFRDRVHNEQFF
-	TRBV21-1	-	TRBJ2-7	TGTGCCAGCAGCACGGGACTAGAAGGCCAAGAGCAGTACTTC	CASSTGLEGQEQYF
-	TRBV28	TRBD1	TRBJ1-2	TGTGCCAGCTTTTTCAGGGGGCATAGCTATGGCTACACCTTC	CASFFRGHSYGYTF
-	TRBV7-3	-	TRBJ2-1	TGTGCCAGCAGCTTGAGTCCGCCGGGGGGCGGGAAATATGAGCAGTTCTTC	CASSLSPPGGGKYEQFF
-	TRBV19	TRBD2	TRBJ2-1	TGTGCCAGTATCAAAACTAGCGGGAGCCGATACAATGAGCAGTTCTTC	CASIKTSGSRYNEQFF
-	TRBV6-6	-	TRBJ1-6	TGTGCCAGCAGTTACGCGCAGGGACTTTCACCCCTCCACTTT	CASSYAQGLSPLHF
once	TRBV5-1	-	TRBJ1-4	TGCGCCAGCCACCGGGAAAACGGGGAAAAACTGTTTTTT	CASHRENGEKLFF
-	TRBV5-4	TRBD2	TRBJ2-1	TGTGCCAGCAGCCTGACTAGCGGAACTTACAATGAGCAGTTCTTC	CASSLTSGTYNEQFF
-	TRBV2	-	TRBJ1-6	TGTGCCAGCGGCCCGGGACGGGGGAATTCACCCCTCCACTTT	CASGPGRGNSPLHF
-	TRBV19	-	TRBJ1-2	TGTGCCAGTAGAAACCCGACAGCCGGGTACTATGGCTACACCTTC	CASRNPTAGYYGYTF
few	TRBV18	TRBD1	TRBJ2-3	TGTGCCAGCTCAGGACAGGCCAGCACAGATACGCAGTATTTT	CASSGQASTDTQYF
-	TRBV11-3	TRBD1	TRBJ2-5	TGTGCCAGCAGCTCAGAAGGGACAGGGGAGACCCAGTACTTC	CASSSEGTGETQYF
-	TRBV15	TRBD2	TRBJ2-1	TGTGCCACCAGCAGAGAACTAGCGGGAGAAGGGGCGCAGTTCTTC	CATSRELAGEGAQFF
-	TRBV19	-	TRBJ2-3	TGTGCCAGTAGTATGGGGGTTTCGGGACTGTTCACAGATACGCAGTATTTT	CASSMGVSGLFTDTQYF